Described below is a single T cell receptor beta chain sequence and its context. The CDR3 is made up of 13 amino acids. Germline CDR1 reads LNHDA; CDR2 reads SQIVND (reference sequence). Trimming took 7 bases from V and 3 from J; bases not matched to a gene: 2. Seattle patients were enrolled while actively infected and followed longitudinally. Methods used by the authors: Scientists estimated how many nucleated cells there were by amplifying reference gene primers. Repertoires were generated with immunoSEQ multiplex PCR, while TCRdb's copy carries only in-frame clones and drops some. The V and J calls and the clone size are those of that table, but D and trimming were determined from the DNA. The sample consists of approximately 500,000 clones, approximately 91% of them appearing once. This entry is derived from a study of blood T cell repertoires in COVID-19. Study summary: Acute and convalescent COVID-19 samples came from the United States, Italy and Spain. Nucleic acid was either cDNA or gDNA, and it came from T cells, B-cell-depleted T cells, or PBMCs.

This receptor was taken from a woman in her forties or fifties with COVID-19, enrolled during active disease. J is TRBJ2-1 and V is TRBV19, with TRBD1 matching 8 bases. The material sequenced was peripheral blood. For the CDR3, the DNA is TGTGCCAGTACTGGACAGGGCTACAATGAGCAGTTCTTC. Translation: CASTGQGYNEQFF.